This T cell receptor beta chain comes out of a study of T cell responses to AZD1222 COVID-19 vaccine. Points on this clone: The antigen is not known.

Libraries were prepared by immunoSEQ multiplex PCR; TCRdb keeps only in-frame clonotypes and omits some of them. The table lists 140,000 to 150,000 clones, roughly 93% of them singletons. V lost 0 bases and J lost 5, with 4 bases in between. The CDR3 sequence is 12 residues long. Germline V CDR1 and CDR2: MNHNS, SASEGT. Study observations and caveats: Vaccine-related CD4 TCRs covered spike, predominating at 160-218 and 743-854. Only six people who got AZD1222 tested seropositive at baseline. Most donors were white British, females outnumbered males, and clonal diversity was possibly underestimated. Repertoire sampling happened only post peak T cell response.

This clonotype was obtained from an adult who received the AZD1222 COVID-19 vaccine. This chain joins TRBV6-1 and TRBJ2-5; D is unresolved. The sequencing here drew on peripheral blood, taken 28 days after the second AZD1222 dose. The CDR3 spells CASSEAAETQYF. DNA for the CDR3: TGTGCCAGCAGTGAAGCTGCGGAGACCCAGTACTTC.